Below, 14 T cell receptor beta chains from the same sample are listed, as sequenced in a study of PD-L1 blockade in urothelial cancer. The assay was immunoSEQ multiplex PCR, and TCRdb's table has in-frame clones only and misses some. In the table there are about 130,000 clones, roughly 83% of which are singletons. Documented time point: peripheral blood 6 weeks after treatment start. Source: PBMCs, taken around atezolizumab (anti-PD-L1) treatment. These TCRs come from a man between 50 and 59 years old with urothelial cancer.

The chain uses TRBV28 and TRBJ1-1; possibly TRBD1 for D (5 bases). Germline CDR1 reads MDHEN; CDR2 reads SYDVKM. With 2 bases removed from V and 7 bases from J, the gap between germline ends came to 8 bases. The CDR3 spans 12 residues. The CDR3 sequence: CASSLLTGEAFF. The CDR3 bases are TGTGCCAGCAGTTTACTTACAGGTGAAGCTTTCTTT.

This clone has just one count. The rearrangement links TRBV5-1 to TRBJ2-5; D might be TRBD1 (6 bases). Trimming removed 3 bases from V and 2 bases from J, with 11 bases in between. The CDR3 extends over 14 amino acids. Germline-derived CDR1 and CDR2 are SGHRS and YFSETQ. CDR3 sequence: CASSYGQKQETQYF. CDR3 in DNA: TGCGCCAGCAGCTATGGACAGAAACAAGAGACCCAGTACTTC.

The chain uses TRBV7-8 and TRBJ1-1; D is undetermined. Germline CDR1 is SGHVS and CDR2 is FQNEAQ. This CDR3 spans 13 amino acids. V was pared by 1 base and J by 1 base, with 4 bases between. The CDR3 loop reads CASSLGQNTEAFF. CDR3 bases: TGTGCCAGCAGCTTAGGGCAGAACACTGAAGCTTTCTTT. The variable domain in full, with the rest retrieved from reference TRBV7-8 and TRBJ1-1, is GAGVSQSPRYKVAKRGQDVALRCDPISGHVSLFWYQQALGQGPEFLTYFQNEAQLDKSGLPSDRFFAERPEGSVSTLKIQRTQQEDSAVYLCASSLGQNTEAFFGQGTRLTVV.

This chain links TRBV27 with TRBJ1-2, with TRBD1 matching 9 bases. The CDR3 sequence is 16 residues long. Per the germline V gene, CDR1 is MNHEY and CDR2 is SMNVEV (reference sequence). The ends lost 6 bases at V and 5 bases at J; junction bases unmatched: 13. The CDR3 region is CASSHRDRDPAYGYTF. CDR3 sequence (DNA): TGTGCCAGCAGCCACCGGGACAGGGATCCCGCGTATGGCTACACCTTC.

The chain uses TRBV6-1 and TRBJ1-2, with unresolved D. Per the germline V gene, CDR1 is MNHNS and CDR2 is SASEGT. V was clipped by 0 bases and J by 8 bases, with 7 bases between them. This CDR3 has 12 amino acids. The CDR3 DNA sequence: TGTGCCAGCAGTGAAGCTCCGAGGGGCTACACCTTC. Translating gives CASSEAPRGYTF.

V usage is TRBV11-2 and J usage is TRBJ1-2; no firm D call. This CDR3 comprises 13 residues. Germline V gene sequence: CDR1 SGHAT, CDR2 FQNNGV. V lost 2 bases, J lost 6 bases, and 10 bases lay in between. The CDR3 coding sequence is TGTGCCAGCAGCTTATCGTCCGGAGATGGCTACACCTTC. This codes for CASSLSSGDGYTF.

Here the CDR3 reads CASSLHTNTEAFF. The CDR3 nucleotides are TGTGCCAGCAGTTTACACACAAACACTGAAGCTTTCTTT. The V call is TRBV28, the J call TRBJ1-1, with unresolved D. This CDR3 has 13 amino acids. Germline CDR1 is MDHEN and CDR2 is SYDVKM. V lost 2 bases, J lost 2 bases, and 6 bases lay in between.

This clone has only a few counts. J is TRBJ2-1 and V is TRBV28; 9 bases line up with TRBD2. In germline, CDR1 is MDHEN, CDR2 SYDVKM. The ends lost 7 bases at V and 0 bases at J; junction bases unmatched: 10. This CDR3 has 17 amino acids. CDR3 amino acids: CASTASGTRSSYNEQFF. The DNA of the CDR3 is TGTGCCAGCACGGCTAGCGGGACCCGAAGCTCCTACAATGAGCAGTTCTTC.

This clone was seen only once. The rearrangement links TRBV14 to TRBJ2-5; no reliable D call. The CDR3 spans 12 residues. Germline CDR1 SGHDN, CDR2 FVKESK. V lost 1 base and J lost 5, with 5 bases in between. The CDR3 sequence is CASSQVRETQYF. The DNA for the CDR3 is TGTGCCAGCAGCCAAGTTCGGGAGACCCAGTACTTC.

V and J are TRBV9 and TRBJ1-6; the match to TRBD1 covers 8 bases. The ends lost 4 bases at V and 3 bases at J; junction bases unmatched: 6. Germline values: CDR1 SGDLS, CDR2 YYNGEE. The CDR3 is made up of 16 amino acids. The CDR3 protein is CASSQTDRVYNSPLHF. CDR3 nucleotides: TGTGCCAGCAGCCAAACGGACAGGGTCTATAATTCACCCCTCCACTTT. Variable domain in full (rest from reference TRBV9 and TRBJ1-6): DSGVTQTPKHLITATGQRVTLRCSPRSGDLSVYWYQQSLDQGLQFLIQYYNGEERAKGNILERFSAQQFPDLHSELNLSSLELGDSALYFCASSQTDRVYNSPLHFGNGTRLTVT.

The genes are TRBV30 and TRBJ1-1; 8 bases fit TRBD1. The germline V gene has CDR1 GTSNPN and CDR2 SVGIG (reference sequence). The CDR3 is 16 residues long. The J segment lost 5 bases and the V segment lost 2 bases, leaving 13 bases of the junction unmatched. The CDR3, as DNA: TGTGCCTGGAGTACCAGGCGGCAGGGGGCTGGGACTGAAGCTTTCTTT. Its translation: CAWSTRRQGAGTEAFF.

CDR3 DNA: TGCGCCAGCAGCTTGGAGTCCAGGTCCTATGGCTACACCTTC. This gives the protein CASSLESRSYGYTF. The chain employs TRBV5-1 and TRBJ1-2; D is undetermined. The CDR3 is 14 residues long. Germline V gene sequence: CDR1 SGHRS, CDR2 YFSETQ. Trimming took off 0 bases at V and 4 bases at J, with 10 bases between the two ends.

The chain links TRBV6-6 to TRBJ2-7; 8 bases match TRBD1. V shed 5 bases, J shed 2 bases, and the junction held 5 bases outside the gene matches. CDR3 length equals 14 residues. Germline assignment: CDR1 MNHNY and CDR2 SVGAGI (reference sequence). The CDR3 DNA follows: TGTGCCAGCAGTAACGACAGGGGCGCCTACGAGCAGTACTTC. Translated, it gives CASSNDRGAYEQYF.

The chain carries TRBV13 and TRBJ2-4, with a weak D call TRBD2 (5 bases). Germline V gene lookup returns CDR1 PRHDT and CDR2 FYEKMQ (reference sequence). The CDR3 is 14 residues long. Trimming took off 3 bases at V and 2 bases at J, with 8 bases between the two ends. The CDR3 DNA follows: TGTGCCAGCAGCTTTCGGGATCCCAAAAACATTCAGTACTTC. It specifies CASSFRDPKNIQYF.